A single sample gave rise to the 21 T cell receptor beta chains below, sequenced in a study of blood T cell repertoires in COVID-19. Clones were read by immunoSEQ multiplex PCR, and TCRdb kept only the in-frame ones, dropping some. The data hold 95,000 to 100,000 clones, with over 80% observed a single time. The sample was peripheral blood. Receptor source: a man in his fifties or sixties with acute or convalescent COVID-19.

This chain uses TRBV7-9 with TRBJ1-2, with 9 nucleotides matching TRBD1. The ends lost 3 bases at V and 4 bases at J; junction bases unmatched: 18. CDR1 and CDR2 (germline): SEHNR, FQNEAQ (reference sequence). The CDR3 totals 19 residues. The CDR3 here is CASSFLRGARDREGYGYTF. CDR3 nucleotide sequence: TGTGCCAGCAGCTTCCTTAGGGGGGCCCGGGACAGGGAGGGCTATGGCTACACCTTC.

V usage is TRBV2 and J usage is TRBJ1-2; no reliable D call. The V end lost 5 bases, the J end lost 2 bases, and 6 bases lay between the germline ends. Germline CDR1 SNHLY, CDR2 FYNNEI. The CDR3 loop spans 12 amino acids. The DNA for the CDR3 is TGTGCCAGCAGTTTCGAGAACTATGGCTACACCTTC. Its protein is CASSFENYGYTF.

This clone has only one observation. The J gene is TRBJ1-1, the V gene TRBV19; maybe TRBD1 (5 bases). The ends were cut back, 5 bases at V and 6 bases at J, with 13 bases in the middle. CDR3 length equals 13 residues. Germline-derived CDR1 and CDR2 are LNHDA and SQIVND (reference sequence). As DNA, the CDR3 is TGTGCCAGTAGTCTGACAGTCCAAGCTGAAGCTTTCTTT. Amino acid sequence: CASSLTVQAEAFF.

V gene TRBV7-8 combines with J gene TRBJ2-1, with TRBD1 identical over 7 bases. This CDR3 region has 16 residues. Trimming took 4 bases from V and 7 from J; bases not matched to a gene: 13. Germline loops: CDR1 SGHVS, CDR2 FQNEAQ. The CDR3 sequence is CASSSDSGTVNNEQFF. CDR3 nucleotide sequence: TGTGCCAGCAGCTCTGATTCCGGGACAGTGAATAATGAGCAGTTCTTC. The full variable domain, completed using reference TRBV7-8 and TRBJ2-1, is GAGVSQSPRYKVAKRGQDVALRCDPISGHVSLFWYQQALGQGPEFLTYFQNEAQLDKSGLPSDRFFAERPEGSVSTLKIQRTQQEDSAVYLCASSSDSGTVNNEQFFGPGTRLTVL.

The genes are TRBV27 and TRBJ1-4; 9 bases are shared with TRBD1. The CDR3 is made up of 18 amino acids. Trimming took 6 bases from V and 4 from J; bases not matched to a gene: 15. The germline V gene has CDR1 MNHEY and CDR2 SMNVEV (reference sequence). The CDR3 DNA reads TGTGCCAGCAGCCCCTTAGGGATACAGGGGGCTTTTAATGAAAAACTGTTTTTT. It encodes CASSPLGIQGAFNEKLFF. Drawing the rest from reference TRBV27 and TRBJ1-4, the complete variable domain is EAQVTQNPRYLITVTGKKLTVTCSQNMNHEYMSWYRQDPGLGLRQIYYSMNVEVTDKGDVPEGYKVSRKEKRNFPLILESPSPNQTSLYFCASSPLGIQGAFNEKLFFGSGTQLSVL.

The chain employs TRBV29-1 and TRBJ1-4, with TRBD1 matching 7 bases. V shed 8 bases, J shed 4 bases, and the junction held 7 bases outside the gene matches. This CDR3 is built from 13 residues. Germline V gene sequence: CDR1 SQVTM, CDR2 ANQGSEA. CDR3 sequence: CSILTGINEKLFF. As DNA, the CDR3 is TGCAGCATTTTGACAGGGATTAATGAAAAACTGTTTTTT.

The genes are TRBV5-1 and TRBJ2-1, with a weak D call TRBD1 (5 bases). Germline loops: CDR1 SGHRS, CDR2 YFSETQ. V lost 2 bases and J lost 10, with 10 bases in between. This CDR3 is built from 12 residues. In DNA, the CDR3 is TGCGCCAGCAGCTTTCCAGGGAAAGAGCAGTTCTTC. Protein: CASSFPGKEQFF. The full variable domain, completed using reference TRBV5-1 and TRBJ2-1, is KAGVTQTPRYLIKTRGQQVTLSCSPISGHRSVSWYQQTPGQGLQFLFEYFSETQRNKGNFPGRFSGRQFSNSRSEMNVSTLELGDSALYLCASSFPGKEQFFGPGTRLTVL.

This chain connects TRBV28 to TRBJ1-3; D might be TRBD1 (6 bases). V was shortened by 2 bases and J by 4 bases, with 12 bases between the two germline ends. The germline gives CDR1 MDHEN, CDR2 SYDVKM. The CDR3 spans 15 residues. The CDR3 is CASSLTQGSGNTIYF. CDR3 DNA sequence: TGTGCCAGCAGTTTAACGCAGGGGTCAGGAAACACCATATATTTT. The full variable domain, completed using reference TRBV28 and TRBJ1-3, is DVKVTQSSRYLVKRTGEKVFLECVQDMDHENMFWYRQDPGLGLRLIYFSYDVKMKEKGDIPEGYSVSREKKERFSLILESASTNQTSMYLCASSLTQGSGNTIYFGEGSWLTVV.

The chain uses TRBV6-5 and TRBJ1-5; weak D call: TRBD1 (6 bases). The CDR3 consists of 13 residues. Germline V gene sequence: CDR1 MNHEY, CDR2 SVGAGI. V lost 6 bases and J lost 4, with 10 bases in between. In DNA, the CDR3 is TGTGCCAGCAGCAGGACAGTAAATCAGCCCCAGCATTTT. Its protein product is CASSRTVNQPQHF.

The chain joins TRBV9 to TRBJ2-7; D is unclear. Trimming took 0 bases from V and 0 from J, leaving 10 bases between them. The CDR3 spans 15 residues. Germline CDR1 SGDLS, CDR2 YYNGEE. CDR3 amino acids: CASSVGGLSSYEQYF. Written as DNA, the CDR3 is TGTGCCAGCAGCGTAGGAGGTCTTAGCTCCTACGAGCAGTACTTC.

The V and J genes are TRBV30 and TRBJ1-6, with D maybe TRBD1 (5 bases). The CDR3 sequence is 16 residues long. Germline V gene sequence: CDR1 GTSNPN, CDR2 SVGIG (reference sequence). Between the trimmed V and J ends, which lost 1 base and 10 bases, there was a span of 20 bases. Written as DNA, the CDR3 is TGTGCCTGGAGTGAAGGTATCGGGGGAATTAGGTCACCCCTCCACTTT. This translates into CAWSEGIGGIRSPLHF.

The rearrangement uses TRBV7-3 and TRBJ1-6; TRBD1 matches at 9 bases. Germline CDR1 SGHTA, CDR2 FQGTGA. With 2 bases clipped from V and 6 bases from J, the junction kept 2 bases outside the gene matches. CDR3 length: 15 amino acids. The CDR3 DNA follows: TGTGCCAGCAGCTTAGAGGGACAGGGTAATTCACCCCTCCACTTT. Translation: CASSLEGQGNSPLHF.

The chain joins TRBV7-2 to TRBJ1-4, with D possibly being TRBD1 (6 bases). This CDR3 comprises 17 residues. Trimming removed 3 bases from V and 0 bases from J, with 14 bases in between. Germline CDR1 SGHTA, CDR2 FQGNSA. The CDR3 DNA reads as TGTGCCAGCAGCTTGGAGGGGGGGGTAGCAACTAATGAAAAACTGTTTTTT. It specifies CASSLEGGVATNEKLFF.

This chain links TRBV5-1 with TRBJ1-1; unclear D gene. CDR3 length equals 14 residues. From germline, CDR1 is SGHRS and CDR2 YFSETQ. The V gene lost 7 bases and the J gene lost 0 bases, with 13 bases spanning the gap. The CDR3, as DNA: TGCGCCAGCTCCCATGGCCGCATGAACACTGAAGCTTTCTTT. This sequence encodes CASSHGRMNTEAFF.

The chain combines TRBV11-2 with TRBJ2-7; 9 nucleotides agree with TRBD2. This CDR3 comprises 17 residues. Unmatched junction bases numbered 15, after V lost 1 base and J lost 8 bases. The germline CDR1 and CDR2 sequences are SGHAT and FQNNGV. CDR3 region: CASSLGTLAGLPTKQYF. The CDR3 nucleotides are TGTGCCAGCAGCTTAGGGACCCTAGCGGGGCTACCTACGAAGCAGTACTTC. Full variable domain (outside the CDR3, taken from reference TRBV11-2 and TRBJ2-7): EAGVAQSPRYKIIEKRQSVAFWCNPISGHATLYWYQQILGQGPKLLIQFQNNGVVDDSQLPKDRFSAERLKGVDSTLKIQPAKLEDSAVYLCASSLGTLAGLPTKQYFGPGTRLTVT.

The chain uses TRBV5-1 and TRBJ2-1, with TRBD1 matching over 12 bases. Germline lookup yields CDR1 SGHRS and CDR2 YFSETQ. The CDR3 is made up of 14 amino acids. The V and J ends lost 3 bases and 8 bases, in that order; junction bases with no gene match: 3. For the CDR3, the DNA is TGCGCCAGCAGCTCCGGGACAGGGGGCTATGAGCAGTTCTTC. Its translation: CASSSGTGGYEQFF.

The chain recombines TRBV7-8 with TRBJ1-1, with a possible D match to TRBD1 (5 bases). This CDR3 is built from 14 residues. Deletions cut 1 base from V and 4 bases from J, with 10 bases between. Germline values: CDR1 SGHVS, CDR2 FQNEAQ. CDR3 amino acids: CASSLGGGITEAFF. The CDR3 DNA reads as TGTGCCAGCAGCTTAGGGGGGGGAATCACTGAAGCTTTCTTT.

The chain recombines TRBV28 with TRBJ1-5; a possible D gene is TRBD1 (6 bases). Trimming shortened V by 3 bases and J by 4 bases, and 13 bases separated the two germline ends. The CDR3 spans 15 residues. Germline V gene data show CDR1 as MDHEN and CDR2 as SYDVKM. The CDR3 DNA sequence: TGTGCCAGCAGTTTGATCCTTCAGGGGAATCAGCCCCAGCATTTT. Residues: CASSLILQGNQPQHF.

The V and J genes are TRBV6-5 and TRBJ1-6; 7 bases match TRBD1. The CDR3 is 15 residues long. CDR1 MNHEY and CDR2 SVGAGI come from the germline V gene. V dropped 6 bases and J dropped 4; count of bases not matched to a gene: 6. CDR3 nucleotides: TGTGCCAGCAGGCCCCGGGACAGATATAATTCACCCCTCCACTTT. Its translation is CASRPRDRYNSPLHF.

The chain has TRBV28 and TRBJ1-5, with TRBD1 identical over 8 bases. V shed 5 bases and J 4 bases; nucleotides not matched to a gene: 10. CDR1 and CDR2 from the germline V gene are MDHEN and SYDVKM. This CDR3 contains 16 residues. CDR3 sequence reads: CASSDFRGRGNQPQHF. Here the CDR3 DNA reads TGTGCCAGCAGTGACTTCAGGGGGCGAGGGAATCAGCCCCAGCATTTT.

This chain connects TRBV3-1 (or the pseudogene TRBV3-2) to TRBJ1-6, with 9 bases lining up with TRBD1. The CDR3 totals 16 residues. Germline V gene sequence: CDR1 LGHDT, CDR2 YNNKEL (reference sequence). The V and J ends lost 3 bases and 8 bases, in that order; junction bases with no gene match: 8. The CDR3 spells CASSQGQGNFYSPLHF. CDR3 nucleotide sequence: TGTGCCAGCAGCCAGGGACAGGGAAATTTCTATTCACCCCTCCACTTT.